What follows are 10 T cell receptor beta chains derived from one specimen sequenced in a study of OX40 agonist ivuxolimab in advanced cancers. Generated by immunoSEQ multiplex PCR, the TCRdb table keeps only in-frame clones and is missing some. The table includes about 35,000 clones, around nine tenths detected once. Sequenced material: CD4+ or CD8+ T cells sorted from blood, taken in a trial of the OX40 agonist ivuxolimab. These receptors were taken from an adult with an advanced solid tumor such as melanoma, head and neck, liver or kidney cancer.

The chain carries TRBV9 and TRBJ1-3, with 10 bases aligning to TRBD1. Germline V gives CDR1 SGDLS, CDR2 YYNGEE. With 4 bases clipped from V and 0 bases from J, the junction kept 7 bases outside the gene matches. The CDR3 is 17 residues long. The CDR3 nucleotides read TGTGCCAGCAGCTTCGGGACAGGGGCCAACTCTGGAAACACCATATATTTT. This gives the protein CASSFGTGANSGNTIYF.

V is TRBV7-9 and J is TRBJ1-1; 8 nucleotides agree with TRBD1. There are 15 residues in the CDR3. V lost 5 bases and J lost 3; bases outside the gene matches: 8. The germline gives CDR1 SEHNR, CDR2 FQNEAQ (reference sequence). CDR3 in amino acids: CASSLGQGRDTEAFF. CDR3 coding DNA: TGTGCCAGCAGCCTCGGACAGGGACGGGACACTGAAGCTTTCTTT.

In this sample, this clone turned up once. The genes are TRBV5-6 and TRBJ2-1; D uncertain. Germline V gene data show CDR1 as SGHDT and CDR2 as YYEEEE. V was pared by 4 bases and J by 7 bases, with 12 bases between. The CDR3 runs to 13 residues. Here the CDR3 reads CASSPSRWNEQFF. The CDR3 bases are TGTGCCAGCAGCCCGAGCCGGTGGAATGAGCAGTTCTTC.

Written as DNA, the CDR3 is TGTGCCAGCAGTTTTCCCGGTTCTAACTATGGCTACACCTTC. It yields the protein CASSFPGSNYGYTF. This chain links TRBV28 with TRBJ1-2, with unresolved D. CDR1 and CDR2 (germline): MDHEN, SYDVKM. This CDR3 is built from 14 residues. V was cut by 3 bases and J by 0 bases, with 8 bases left in between.

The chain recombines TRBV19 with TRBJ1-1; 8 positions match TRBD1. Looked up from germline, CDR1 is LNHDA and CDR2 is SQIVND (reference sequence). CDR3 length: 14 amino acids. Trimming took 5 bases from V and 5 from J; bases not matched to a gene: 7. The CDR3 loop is CASSLQGAGTEAFF. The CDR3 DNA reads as TGTGCCAGTAGTCTCCAGGGGGCAGGGACTGAAGCTTTCTTT.

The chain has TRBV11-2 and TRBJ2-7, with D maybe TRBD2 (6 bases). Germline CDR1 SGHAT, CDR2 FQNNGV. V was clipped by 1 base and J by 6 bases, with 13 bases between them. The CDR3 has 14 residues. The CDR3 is CASSLGLGLSEQYF. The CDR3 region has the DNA TGTGCCAGCAGCTTAGGACTAGGGCTTTCCGAGCAGTACTTC.

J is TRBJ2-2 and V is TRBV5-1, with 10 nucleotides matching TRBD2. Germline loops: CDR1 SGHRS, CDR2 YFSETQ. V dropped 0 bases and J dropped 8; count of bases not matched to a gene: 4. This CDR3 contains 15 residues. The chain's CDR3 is CASSLALAGDGELFF. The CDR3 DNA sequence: TGCGCCAGCAGCTTGGCGCTAGCGGGAGATGGGGAGCTGTTTTTT.

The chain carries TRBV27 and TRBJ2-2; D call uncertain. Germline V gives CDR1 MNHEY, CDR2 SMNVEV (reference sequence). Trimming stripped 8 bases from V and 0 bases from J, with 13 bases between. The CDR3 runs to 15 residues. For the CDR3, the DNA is TGTGCCAGCCGAGAACAGAACGCGAACACCGGGGAGCTGTTTTTT. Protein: CASREQNANTGELFF.

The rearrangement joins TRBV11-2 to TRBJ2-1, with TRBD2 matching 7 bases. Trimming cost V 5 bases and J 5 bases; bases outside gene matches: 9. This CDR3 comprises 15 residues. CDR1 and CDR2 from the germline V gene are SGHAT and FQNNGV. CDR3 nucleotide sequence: TGTGCCAGCAGCCCCCTTGGACTAGTGAACAATGAGCAGTTCTTC. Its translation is CASSPLGLVNNEQFF.

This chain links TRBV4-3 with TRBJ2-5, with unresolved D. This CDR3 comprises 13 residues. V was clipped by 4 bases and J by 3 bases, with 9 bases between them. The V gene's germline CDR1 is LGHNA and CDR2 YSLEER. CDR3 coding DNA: TGCGCCAGCAGCCCCCATCCAAAAGAGACCCAGTACTTC. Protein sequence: CASSPHPKETQYF.